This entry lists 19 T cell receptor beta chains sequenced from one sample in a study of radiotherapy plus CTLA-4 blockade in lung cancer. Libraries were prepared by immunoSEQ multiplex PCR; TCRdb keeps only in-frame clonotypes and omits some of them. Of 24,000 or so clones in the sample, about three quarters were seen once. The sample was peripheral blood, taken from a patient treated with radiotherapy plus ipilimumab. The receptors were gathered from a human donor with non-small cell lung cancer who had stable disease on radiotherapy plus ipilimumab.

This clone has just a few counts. CDR3 amino acids: CASRGLALSGEQYF. CDR3 DNA: TGCGCCAGCAGAGGACTAGCTCTGTCGGGTGAGCAGTACTTC. This chain joins TRBV10-2 and TRBJ2-7; 8 bases agree with TRBD2. CDR3 length equals 14 residues. V lost 6 bases and J lost 7; bases outside the gene matches: 11. The germline V gene encodes CDR1 WSHSY and CDR2 SAAADI.

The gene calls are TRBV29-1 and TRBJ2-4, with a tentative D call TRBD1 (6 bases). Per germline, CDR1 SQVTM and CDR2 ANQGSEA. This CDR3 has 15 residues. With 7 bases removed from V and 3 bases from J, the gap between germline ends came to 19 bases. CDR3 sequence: CSATGSWMVKNIQYF. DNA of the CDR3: TGCAGCGCTACAGGGTCCTGGATGGTCAAAAACATTCAGTACTTC. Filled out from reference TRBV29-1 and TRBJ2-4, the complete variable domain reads SAVISQKPSRDICQRGTSLTIQCQVDSQVTMMFWYRQQPGQSLTLIATANQGSEATYESGFVIDKFPISRPNLTFSTLTVSNMSPEDSSIYLCSATGSWMVKNIQYFGAGTRLSVL.

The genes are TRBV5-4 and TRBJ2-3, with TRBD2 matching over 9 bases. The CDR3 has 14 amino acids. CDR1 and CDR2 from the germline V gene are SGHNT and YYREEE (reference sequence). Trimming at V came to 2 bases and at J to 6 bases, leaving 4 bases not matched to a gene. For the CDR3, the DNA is TGTGCCAGCAGCTTTGGACTAGCGTCGGATACGCAGTATTTT. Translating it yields CASSFGLASDTQYF. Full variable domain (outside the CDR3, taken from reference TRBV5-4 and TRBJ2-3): ETGVTQSPTHLIKTRGQQVTLRCSSQSGHNTVSWYQQALGQGPQFIFQYYREEENGRGNFPPRFSGLQFPNYSSELNVNALELDDSALYLCASSFGLASDTQYFGPGTRLTVL.

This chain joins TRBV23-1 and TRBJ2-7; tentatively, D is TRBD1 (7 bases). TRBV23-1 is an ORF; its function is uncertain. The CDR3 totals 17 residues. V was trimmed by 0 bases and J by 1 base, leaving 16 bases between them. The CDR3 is CASSQSPKQGGSYEQYF. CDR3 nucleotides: TGCGCCAGCAGTCAATCCCCTAAGCAGGGGGGATCCTACGAGCAGTACTTC.

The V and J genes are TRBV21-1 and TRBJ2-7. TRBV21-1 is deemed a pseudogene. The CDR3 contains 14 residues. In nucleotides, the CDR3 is TGTGCCGTCCAGAGGAAGGGGAGCTCCTACGAGCAGTACTTC. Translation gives CAVQRKGSSYEQYF.

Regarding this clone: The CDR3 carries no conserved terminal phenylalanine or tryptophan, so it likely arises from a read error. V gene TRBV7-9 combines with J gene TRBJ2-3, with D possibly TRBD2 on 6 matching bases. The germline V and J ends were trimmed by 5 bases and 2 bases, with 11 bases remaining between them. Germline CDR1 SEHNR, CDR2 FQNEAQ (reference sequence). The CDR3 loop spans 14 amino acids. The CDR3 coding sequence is TGTGCCAGCAGCCCCACTAGCTACACAGATACGCAGTATTCT. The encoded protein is CASSPTSYTDTQYS.

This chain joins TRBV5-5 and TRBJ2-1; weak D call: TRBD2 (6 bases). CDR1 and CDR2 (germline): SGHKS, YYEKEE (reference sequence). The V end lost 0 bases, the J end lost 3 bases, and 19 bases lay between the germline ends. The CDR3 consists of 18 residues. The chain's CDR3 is CASSLVSTGVPYYNEQFF. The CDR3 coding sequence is TGTGCCAGCAGCTTGGTATCCACGGGAGTCCCGTACTACAATGAGCAGTTCTTC.

CDR3 bases: TGTGCCAGCAGCTTAGCCGGGCAGGGTAAAGATACGCAGTATTTT. Translated, it gives CASSLAGQGKDTQYF. V is TRBV7-8 and J is TRBJ2-3; a weak D match, TRBD1 (5 bases). The CDR3 totals 15 residues. Germline CDR1 SGHVS, CDR2 FQNEAQ. V lost 0 bases and J lost 5, with 12 bases in between.

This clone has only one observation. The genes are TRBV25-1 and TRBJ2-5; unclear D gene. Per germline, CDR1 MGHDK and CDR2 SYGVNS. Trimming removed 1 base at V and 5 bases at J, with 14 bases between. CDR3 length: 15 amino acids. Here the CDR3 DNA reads TGTGCCAGCAGTGAATGGCGGTCGGCAGTGGAGACCCAGTACTTC. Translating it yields CASSEWRSAVETQYF.

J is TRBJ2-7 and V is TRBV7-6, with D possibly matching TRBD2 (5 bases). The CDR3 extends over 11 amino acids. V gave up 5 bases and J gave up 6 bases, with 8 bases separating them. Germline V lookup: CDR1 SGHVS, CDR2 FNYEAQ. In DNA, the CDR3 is TGTGCCAGCAGCCACAGCGGCGAGCAGTACTTC. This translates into CASSHSGEQYF.

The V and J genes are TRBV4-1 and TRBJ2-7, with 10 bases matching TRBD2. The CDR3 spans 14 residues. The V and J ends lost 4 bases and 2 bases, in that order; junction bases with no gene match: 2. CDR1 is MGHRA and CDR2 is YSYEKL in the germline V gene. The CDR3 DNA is TGCGCCAGCAGCCGAGCGGGAGGGGCCTACGAGCAGTACTTC. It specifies CASSRAGGAYEQYF.

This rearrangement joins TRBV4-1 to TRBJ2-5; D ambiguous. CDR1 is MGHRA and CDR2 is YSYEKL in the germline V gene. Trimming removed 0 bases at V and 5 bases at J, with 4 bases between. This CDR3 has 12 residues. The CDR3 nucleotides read TGCGCCAGCAGCCAAGATCGGGAGACCCAGTACTTC. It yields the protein CASSQDRETQYF.

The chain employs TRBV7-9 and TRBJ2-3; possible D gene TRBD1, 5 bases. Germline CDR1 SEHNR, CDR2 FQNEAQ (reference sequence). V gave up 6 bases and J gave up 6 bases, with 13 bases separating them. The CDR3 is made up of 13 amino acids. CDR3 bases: TGTGCCAGCAGTCCAAAGGGGCCGGATACGCAGTATTTT. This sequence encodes CASSPKGPDTQYF.

The CDR3 spells CATSNVGALGVTDTQYF. CDR3 DNA: TGTGCCACCAGCAACGTTGGCGCATTGGGGGTCACAGATACGCAGTATTTT. This sequence joins TRBV15 and TRBJ2-3, with D perhaps assigned TRBD1 or TRBD2 (5 bases each). V gave up 4 bases and J gave up 2 bases, with 19 bases separating them. CDR1 and CDR2 from the germline V gene are LNHNV and YYDKDF (reference sequence). The CDR3 runs to 17 residues.

The CDR3 bases are TGCGCCAGCAGCCTAGGACAGGGGTGGATACGCCCCCAGCATTTT. Encoded protein: CASSLGQGWIRPQHF. The chain carries TRBV10-1 and TRBJ1-5; TRBD1 agrees at 9 bases. The germline V gene encodes CDR1 WNHNN and CDR2 SYGVQD (reference sequence). The junction had 13 bases not matched to a gene; V was cut back by 6 bases and J by 10 bases. This CDR3 is built from 15 residues.

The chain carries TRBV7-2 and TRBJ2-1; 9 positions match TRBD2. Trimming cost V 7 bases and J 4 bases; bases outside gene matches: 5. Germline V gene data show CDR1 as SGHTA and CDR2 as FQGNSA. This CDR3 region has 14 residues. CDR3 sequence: CASTLSGSYNEQFF. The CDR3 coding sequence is TGTGCCAGCACCCTTAGCGGGAGTTACAATGAGCAGTTCTTC.

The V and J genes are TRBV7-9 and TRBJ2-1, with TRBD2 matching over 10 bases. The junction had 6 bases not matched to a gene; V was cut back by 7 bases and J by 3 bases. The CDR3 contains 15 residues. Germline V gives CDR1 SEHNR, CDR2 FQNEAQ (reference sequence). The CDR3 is CASIRSGRGYNEQFF. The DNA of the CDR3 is TGTGCCAGCATCCGAAGCGGGAGGGGCTACAATGAGCAGTTCTTC.

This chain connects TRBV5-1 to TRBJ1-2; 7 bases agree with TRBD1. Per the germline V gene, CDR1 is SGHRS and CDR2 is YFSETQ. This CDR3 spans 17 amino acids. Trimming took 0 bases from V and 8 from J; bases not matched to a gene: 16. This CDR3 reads CASSLGSSQGGAEGYTF. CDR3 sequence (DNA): TGCGCCAGCAGCTTGGGATCGTCTCAAGGGGGCGCAGAAGGCTACACCTTC.

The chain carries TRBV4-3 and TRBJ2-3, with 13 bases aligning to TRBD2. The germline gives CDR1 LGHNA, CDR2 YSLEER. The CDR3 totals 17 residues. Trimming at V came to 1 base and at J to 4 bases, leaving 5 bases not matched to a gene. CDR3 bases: TGCGCCAGCAGCCAAGGGACTAGCGGGAGTGAGGCAGATACGCAGTATTTT. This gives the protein CASSQGTSGSEADTQYF.